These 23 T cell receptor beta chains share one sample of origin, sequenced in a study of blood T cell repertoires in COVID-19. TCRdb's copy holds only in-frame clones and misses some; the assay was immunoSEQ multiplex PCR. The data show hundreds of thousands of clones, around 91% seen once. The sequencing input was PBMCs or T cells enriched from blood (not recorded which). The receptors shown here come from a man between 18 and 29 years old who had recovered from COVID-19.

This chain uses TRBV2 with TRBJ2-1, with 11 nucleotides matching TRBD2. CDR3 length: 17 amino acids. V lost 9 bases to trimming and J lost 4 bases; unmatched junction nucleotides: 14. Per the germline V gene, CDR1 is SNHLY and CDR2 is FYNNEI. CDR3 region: CAREGLAETIHYNEQFF. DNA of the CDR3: TGTGCCAGAGAGGGACTAGCGGAGACCATACATTACAATGAGCAGTTCTTC. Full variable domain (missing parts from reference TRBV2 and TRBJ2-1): EPEVTQTPSHQVTQMGQEVILRCVPISNHLYFYWYRQILGQKVEFLVSFYNNEISEKSEIFDDQFSVERPDGSNFTLKIRSTKLEDSAMYFCAREGLAETIHYNEQFFGPGTRLTVL.

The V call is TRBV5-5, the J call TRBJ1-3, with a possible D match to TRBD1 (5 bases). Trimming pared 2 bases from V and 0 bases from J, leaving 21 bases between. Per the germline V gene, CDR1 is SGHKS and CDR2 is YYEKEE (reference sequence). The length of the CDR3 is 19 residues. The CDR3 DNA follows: TGTGCCAGCAGCTTAGCAGGGAAGGGCCTCCATCTCTCTGGAAACACCATATATTTT. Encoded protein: CASSLAGKGLHLSGNTIYF.

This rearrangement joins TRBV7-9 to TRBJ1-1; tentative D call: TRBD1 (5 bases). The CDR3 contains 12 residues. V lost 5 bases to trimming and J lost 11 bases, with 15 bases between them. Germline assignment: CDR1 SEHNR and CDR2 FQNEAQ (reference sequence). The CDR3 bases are TGTGCCAGCAGCCCAGAGGTGGCAGGGGCTTTCTTT. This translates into CASSPEVAGAFF.

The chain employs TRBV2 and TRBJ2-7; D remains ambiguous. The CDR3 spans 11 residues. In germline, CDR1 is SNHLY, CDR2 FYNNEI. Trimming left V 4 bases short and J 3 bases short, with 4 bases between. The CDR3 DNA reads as TGTGCCAGCAGTGCTAGCTACGAGCAGTACTTC. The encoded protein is CASSASYEQYF.

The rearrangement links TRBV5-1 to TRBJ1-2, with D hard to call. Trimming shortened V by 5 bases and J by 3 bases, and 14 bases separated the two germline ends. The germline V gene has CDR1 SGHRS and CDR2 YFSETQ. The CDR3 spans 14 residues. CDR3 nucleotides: TGCGCCAGCAGACCGGACGGAGGCGACTATGGCTACACCTTC. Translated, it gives CASRPDGGDYGYTF.

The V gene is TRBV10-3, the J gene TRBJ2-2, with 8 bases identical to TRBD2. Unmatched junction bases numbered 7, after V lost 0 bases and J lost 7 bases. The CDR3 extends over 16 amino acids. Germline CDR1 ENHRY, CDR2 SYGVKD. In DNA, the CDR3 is TGTGCCATCAGTGAGTCGAGCGGGGGTGGTCTCGGGGAGCTGTTTTTT. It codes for CAISESSGGGLGELFF.

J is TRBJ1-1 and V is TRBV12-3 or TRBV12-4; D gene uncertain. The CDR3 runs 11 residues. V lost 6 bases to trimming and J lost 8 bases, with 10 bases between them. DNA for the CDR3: TGTGCCAGCAGCCCTATTTCCGAAGCTTTCTTT. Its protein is CASSPISEAFF.

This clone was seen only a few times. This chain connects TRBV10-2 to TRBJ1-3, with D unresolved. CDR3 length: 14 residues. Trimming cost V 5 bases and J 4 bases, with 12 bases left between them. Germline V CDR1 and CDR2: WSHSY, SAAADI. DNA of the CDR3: TGCGCCAGCAGTATGGAGATCCACGGAAACACCATATATTTT. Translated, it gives CASSMEIHGNTIYF.

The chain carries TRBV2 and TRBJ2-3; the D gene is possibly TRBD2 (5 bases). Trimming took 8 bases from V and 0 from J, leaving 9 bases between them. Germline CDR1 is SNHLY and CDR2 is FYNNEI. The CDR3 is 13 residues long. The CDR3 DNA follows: TGTGCCAGCGATGAGGGTAGCACAGATACGCAGTATTTT. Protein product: CASDEGSTDTQYF.

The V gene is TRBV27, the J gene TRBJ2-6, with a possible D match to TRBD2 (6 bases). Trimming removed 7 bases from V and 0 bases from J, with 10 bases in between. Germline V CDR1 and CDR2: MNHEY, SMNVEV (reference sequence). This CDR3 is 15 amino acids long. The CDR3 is CASKEGSSGANVLTF. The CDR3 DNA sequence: TGTGCCAGCAAGGAGGGGAGCTCTGGGGCCAACGTCCTGACTTTC.

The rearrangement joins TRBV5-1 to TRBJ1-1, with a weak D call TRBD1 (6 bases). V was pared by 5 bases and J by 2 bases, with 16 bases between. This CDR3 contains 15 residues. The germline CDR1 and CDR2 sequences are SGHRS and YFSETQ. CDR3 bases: TGCGCCAGCAGTCTGACAGGATGGTTAAACACTGAAGCTTTCTTT. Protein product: CASSLTGWLNTEAFF.

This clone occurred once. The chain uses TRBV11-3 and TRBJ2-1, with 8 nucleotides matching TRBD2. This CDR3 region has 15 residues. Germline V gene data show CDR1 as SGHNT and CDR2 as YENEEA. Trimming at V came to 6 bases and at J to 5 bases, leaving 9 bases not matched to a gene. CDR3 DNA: TGTGCCAGCAGTTCCCCCGGGACTAGTCACAATGAGCAGTTCTTC. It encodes CASSSPGTSHNEQFF.

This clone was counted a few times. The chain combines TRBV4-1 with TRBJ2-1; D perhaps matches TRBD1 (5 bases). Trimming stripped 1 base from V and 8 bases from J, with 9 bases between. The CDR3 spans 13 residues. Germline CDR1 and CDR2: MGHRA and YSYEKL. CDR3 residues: CASSQVREDEQFF. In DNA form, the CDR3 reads TGCGCCAGCAGCCAAGTCAGGGAAGATGAGCAGTTCTTC.

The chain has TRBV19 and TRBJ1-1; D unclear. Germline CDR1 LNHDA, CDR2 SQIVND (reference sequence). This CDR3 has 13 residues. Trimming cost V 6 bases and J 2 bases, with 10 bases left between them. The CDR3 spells CASRRAPNTEAFF. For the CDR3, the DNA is TGTGCCAGTAGGCGGGCTCCCAACACTGAAGCTTTCTTT. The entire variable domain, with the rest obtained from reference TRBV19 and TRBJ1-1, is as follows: DGGITQSPKYLFRKEGQNVTLSCEQNLNHDAMYWYRQDPGQGLRLIYYSQIVNDFQKGDIAEGYSVSREKKESFPLTVTSAQKNPTAFYLCASRRAPNTEAFFGQGTRLTVV.

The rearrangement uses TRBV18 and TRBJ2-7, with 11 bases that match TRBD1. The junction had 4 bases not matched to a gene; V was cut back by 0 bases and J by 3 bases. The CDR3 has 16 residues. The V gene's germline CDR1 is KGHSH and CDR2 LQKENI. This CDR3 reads CASSPPGTGGYYEQYF. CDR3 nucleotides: TGTGCCAGCTCACCACCTGGGACAGGGGGGTACTACGAGCAGTACTTC.

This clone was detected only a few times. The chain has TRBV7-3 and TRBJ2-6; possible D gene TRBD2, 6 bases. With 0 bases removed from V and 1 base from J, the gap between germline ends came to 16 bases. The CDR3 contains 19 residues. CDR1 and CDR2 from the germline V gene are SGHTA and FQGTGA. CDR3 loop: CASSLTTGLRGSGANVLTF. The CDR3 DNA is TGTGCCAGCAGCTTAACTACGGGACTTCGGGGATCTGGGGCCAACGTCCTGACTTTC.

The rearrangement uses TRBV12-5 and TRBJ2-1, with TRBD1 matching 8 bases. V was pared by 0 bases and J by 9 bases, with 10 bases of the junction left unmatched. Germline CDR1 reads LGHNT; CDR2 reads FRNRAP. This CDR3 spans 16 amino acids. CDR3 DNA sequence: TGTGCTAGTGGTTTGGTACTCGGCAGGGGGCGAAGTGAGCAGTTCTTC. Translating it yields CASGLVLGRGRSEQFF. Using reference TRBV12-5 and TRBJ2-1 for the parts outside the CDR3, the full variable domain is DARVTQTPRHKVTEMGQEVTMRCQPILGHNTVFWYRQTMMQGLELLAYFRNRAPLDDSGMPKDRFSAEMPDATLATLKIQPSEPRDSAVYFCASGLVLGRGRSEQFFGPGTRLTVL.

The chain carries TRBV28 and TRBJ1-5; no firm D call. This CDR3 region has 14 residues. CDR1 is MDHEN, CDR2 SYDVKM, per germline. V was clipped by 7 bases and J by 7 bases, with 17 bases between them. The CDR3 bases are TGTGCCAGCACCCCTACCGGAGGGTACCAGCCCCAGCATTTT. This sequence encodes CASTPTGGYQPQHF.

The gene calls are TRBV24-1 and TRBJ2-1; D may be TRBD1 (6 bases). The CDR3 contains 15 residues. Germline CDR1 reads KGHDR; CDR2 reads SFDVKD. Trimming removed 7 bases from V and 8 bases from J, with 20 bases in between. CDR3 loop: CATRYRVYGKDEQFF. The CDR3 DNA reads TGTGCCACCAGATACAGGGTTTACGGGAAGGATGAGCAGTTCTTC.

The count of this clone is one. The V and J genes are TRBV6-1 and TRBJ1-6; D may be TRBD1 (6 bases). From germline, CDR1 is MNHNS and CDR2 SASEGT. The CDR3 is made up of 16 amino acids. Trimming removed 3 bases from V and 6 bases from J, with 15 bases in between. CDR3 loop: CASSDRGPPFNSPLHF. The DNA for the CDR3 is TGTGCCAGCAGTGACAGGGGACCCCCTTTTAATTCACCCCTCCACTTT.

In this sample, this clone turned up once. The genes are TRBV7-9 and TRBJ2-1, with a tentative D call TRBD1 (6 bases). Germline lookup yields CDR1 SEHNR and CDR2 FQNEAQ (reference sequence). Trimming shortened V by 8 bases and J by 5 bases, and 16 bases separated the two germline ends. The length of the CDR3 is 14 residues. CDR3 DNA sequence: TGTGCCAGCGGGGACCTAGACAGGCACAATGAGCAGTTCTTC. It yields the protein CASGDLDRHNEQFF.

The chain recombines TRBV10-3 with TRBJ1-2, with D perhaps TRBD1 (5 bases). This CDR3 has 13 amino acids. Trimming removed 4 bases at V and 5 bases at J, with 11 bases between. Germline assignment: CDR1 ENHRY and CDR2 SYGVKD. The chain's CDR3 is CAISAGGGYGYTF. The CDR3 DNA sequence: TGTGCCATCAGTGCCGGGGGAGGATATGGCTACACCTTC.

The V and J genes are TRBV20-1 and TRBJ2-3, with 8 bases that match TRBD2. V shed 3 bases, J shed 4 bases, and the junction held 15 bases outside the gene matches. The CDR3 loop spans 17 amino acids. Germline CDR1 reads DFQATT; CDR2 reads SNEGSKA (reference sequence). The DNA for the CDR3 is TGCAGTGCTAGTCGCGGGGTTATCGGGGGGGCTGCAGATACGCAGTATTTT. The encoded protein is CSASRGVIGGAADTQYF.